The entry that follows covers one TCR beta chain sequence. This entry comes from a study of control samples from healthy donors and cancer patients. The repertoire was sequenced with immunoSEQ multiplex PCR; TCRdb's copy has only in-frame clones and lacks some. The sample lists fewer than 85,000 clones; 85% to 95% were seen once. Germline V CDR1 and CDR2: MDHEN, SYDVKM. The length of the CDR3 is 13 residues. The J segment lost 4 bases and the V segment lost 10 bases, leaving 8 bases of the junction unmatched. The material sequenced was blood. The chain uses TRBV28 and TRBJ1-2; 8 bases fit TRBD1. This sequence originates from a woman aged 55 to 70 in good health. The CDR3 sequence: CATTTGTGYGYTF. CDR3 bases: TGTGCCACAACAACCGGGACAGGCTATGGCTACACCTTC.